This T cell receptor beta chain is from a study of vaccination effects on CD4 cells after COVID-19. Regarding this clone: Its specificity is unknown.

Sequencing used immunoSEQ multiplex PCR; TCRdb keeps in-frame clones, though not all of them. Of 20,000 to 30,000 clones listed, about 77% were seen once; the top ten hold 15% to 20%. From germline, CDR1 is SGDLS and CDR2 YYNGEE. With 4 bases removed from V and 8 bases from J, the gap between germline ends came to 9 bases. This CDR3 is built from 12 residues. After expansion with viral peptide pools in the ViraFEST assay, antigen-specific CD4+ T cells were sequenced. Following a roughly 10-day culture, CD4+ T cells were purified. Infection with SARS-CoV-2 occurred in the person between March and December 2020, and PCR confirmed it. A few million PBMC per well received 9 to 10 IU/ml IL-2 and around 9.8 ug/ml peptides in culture. Half the medium was swapped for IL-2 medium on days 3 and 7. Study results and caveats: At late timepoints after vaccination, vaccine- and infection-induced clones shrank markedly.

The gene calls are TRBV9 and TRBJ1-4; no definite D call. This TCR was recovered from a human donor who had a prior SARS-CoV-2 infection. Material: CD4+ T cells from PBMCs cultured with HCoV-NL63 spike peptides, obtained before COVID-19 vaccination. The CDR3 coding sequence is TGTGCCAGCAGCCCGGGGAACGAAAAACTGTTTTTT. Translating gives CASSPGNEKLFF.